Shown below are 5 T cell receptor beta chains from a single sample sequenced in a study of T cell responses to AZD1222 COVID-19 vaccine. Repertoires were generated with immunoSEQ multiplex PCR, while TCRdb's copy carries only in-frame clones and drops some. The sample shows under 100,000 clones, around nine tenths of them seen only once. The material was peripheral blood, obtained on day 0 of AZD1222 vaccination. Receptors originate from an adult in good health.

The chain has TRBV9 and TRBJ2-1, with 9 bases identical to TRBD2. CDR1 and CDR2 (germline): SGDLS, YYNGEE. V was clipped by 1 base and J by 4 bases; unmatched bases: 6. The CDR3 is 16 residues long. CDR3 in DNA: TGTGCCAGCAGCGTACTGGGCGGGGGGGCGTACAATGAGCAGTTCTTC. Translating it yields CASSVLGGGAYNEQFF.

In its sample, this clone was seen many times. The genes are TRBV4-2 and TRBJ2-2; 7 positions match TRBD1. Germline V gives CDR1 LGHNA, CDR2 YNFKEQ. V lost 4 bases, J lost 1 base, and 3 bases stayed unmatched. The CDR3 consists of 15 residues. In DNA, the CDR3 is TGTGCCAGCAGCCCCGGGACAGAGAACACCGGGGAGCTGTTTTTT. Its protein product is CASSPGTENTGELFF.

The chain joins TRBV30 to TRBJ1-1, with 12 nucleotides matching TRBD1. Per germline, CDR1 GTSNPN and CDR2 SVGIG (reference sequence). The CDR3 loop spans 15 amino acids. The J segment lost 5 bases and the V segment lost 2 bases, leaving 6 bases of the junction unmatched. The CDR3 sequence: CAWSPLGQGATEAFF. The CDR3, as DNA: TGTGCCTGGAGTCCATTGGGACAGGGGGCGACTGAAGCTTTCTTT.

The V gene is TRBV5-1, the J gene TRBJ1-2, with a weak D call TRBD1 (5 bases). Germline V gene sequence: CDR1 SGHRS, CDR2 YFSETQ. The ends were cut back, 0 bases at V and 4 bases at J, with 7 bases in the middle. The CDR3 runs 13 residues. The CDR3 DNA is TGCGCCAGCAGCTTGGGGGACCGCTATGGCTACACCTTC. This gives the protein CASSLGDRYGYTF. The variable domain in full, with the rest retrieved from reference TRBV5-1 and TRBJ1-2, is KAGVTQTPRYLIKTRGQQVTLSCSPISGHRSVSWYQQTPGQGLQFLFEYFSETQRNKGNFPGRFSGRQFSNSRSEMNVSTLELGDSALYLCASSLGDRYGYTFGSGTRLTVV.

This chain connects TRBV10-3 to TRBJ1-1, with TRBD1 as a possible D gene (6 bases). CDR1 ENHRY and CDR2 SYGVKD come from the germline V gene. This CDR3 region has 16 residues. Trimming cost V 7 bases and J 5 bases, with 23 bases left between them. The CDR3 DNA reads as TGTGCCATCACCAAAGGGGGAGGGGACGGAACAACTGAAGCTTTCTTT. It is translated as CAITKGGGDGTTEAFF.